A single sample is the source of the 15 T cell receptor beta chains below, sequenced in a study of technical replicates of blood from several donors (dated by TCRdb to 2017 to 2019). The protocol used for the library was the immunoSEQ multiplex PCR assay. TCRdb holds this immuneACCESS table with in-frame rearrangements only. Some clones are missing; in checked studies, unresolved V genes explain under half, and the rest has no known cause. The table for this sample lists 65,000 to 90,000 clones; around nine tenths of them were counted only once. Jointly, the top ten make up 0.25% of the sample. The sequenced sample was T cells isolated from PBMCs. The receptors stem from a human donor in good health.

The gene calls are TRBV6-5 and TRBJ1-1; possibly TRBD1 for D (5 bases). Germline CDR1 reads MNHEY; CDR2 reads SVGAGI. Deletions cut 10 bases from V and 6 bases from J, with 21 bases between. The CDR3 runs to 14 residues. In nucleotides, the CDR3 is TGTGCCACCGCTGTATCAGGGACTTTTTCTGAAGCTTTCTTT. It codes for CATAVSGTFSEAFF.

The genes are TRBV29-1 and TRBJ2-7; tentative D call: TRBD2 (6 bases). Germline-derived CDR1 and CDR2 are SQVTM and ANQGSEA. The CDR3 totals 12 residues. The V end was cut by 5 bases, the J end by 3 bases, with 11 bases between. The chain's CDR3 is CSVKEGDYEQYF. The CDR3 nucleotides are TGCAGCGTTAAGGAGGGCGACTACGAGCAGTACTTC.

This chain uses TRBV28 with TRBJ2-1; D perhaps matches TRBD1 (6 bases). Germline CDR1 and CDR2: MDHEN and SYDVKM. The germline V and J ends were trimmed by 2 bases and 7 bases, with 18 bases remaining between them. This CDR3 is built from 16 residues. Written as DNA, the CDR3 is TGTGCCAGCAGTTTACCCCCCGGTTACAGGGATAATGAGCAGTTCTTC. This gives the protein CASSLPPGYRDNEQFF. Full variable domain (missing parts from reference TRBV28 and TRBJ2-1): DVKVTQSSRYLVKRTGEKVFLECVQDMDHENMFWYRQDPGLGLRLIYFSYDVKMKEKGDIPEGYSVSREKKERFSLILESASTNQTSMYLCASSLPPGYRDNEQFFGPGTRLTVL.

This chain links TRBV28 with TRBJ2-3; no definite D call. This CDR3 has 13 residues. The ends were cut back, 6 bases at V and 3 bases at J, with 10 bases in the middle. CDR1 and CDR2 (germline): MDHEN, SYDVKM. The CDR3 DNA reads as TGTGCCAGCAGGAGAGGAGCTACAGATACGCAGTATTTT. Its translation is CASRRGATDTQYF.

V is TRBV5-4 and J is TRBJ2-5; D remains unclear. This CDR3 is 13 amino acids long. Trimming removed 4 bases from V and 5 bases from J, with 12 bases in between. Germline V CDR1 and CDR2: SGHNT, YYREEE (reference sequence). CDR3 loop: CASSPGWVETQYF. The CDR3 nucleotides read TGTGCCAGCAGCCCCGGGTGGGTGGAGACCCAGTACTTC. Full variable domain (remainder filled in from reference TRBV5-4 and TRBJ2-5): ETGVTQSPTHLIKTRGQQVTLRCSSQSGHNTVSWYQQALGQGPQFIFQYYREEENGRGNFPPRFSGLQFPNYSSELNVNALELDDSALYLCASSPGWVETQYFGPGTRLLVL.

The DNA for the CDR3 is TGTGCCAGCAGCTCCGAGGGGGCGACCGGGGAGCTGTTTTTT. Residues: CASSSEGATGELFF. The chain links TRBV14 to TRBJ2-2; 7 nucleotides match TRBD1. The germline V gene encodes CDR1 SGHDN and CDR2 FVKESK. The CDR3 is 14 residues long. V was clipped by 5 bases and J by 5 bases; unmatched bases: 5.

The chain carries TRBV7-8 and TRBJ1-6; D perhaps matches TRBD1 (5 bases). Per germline, CDR1 SGHVS and CDR2 FQNEAQ. V lost 5 bases and J 3 bases, leaving 11 bases between the germline ends. The CDR3 has 15 residues. CDR3 loop: CASSPEGHYNSPLHF. Written as DNA, the CDR3 is TGTGCCAGCAGCCCCGAAGGACACTATAATTCACCCCTCCACTTT.

The chain uses TRBV13 and TRBJ2-1; a weak D match, TRBD1 (5 bases). Germline V lookup: CDR1 PRHDT, CDR2 FYEKMQ (reference sequence). With 0 bases removed from V and 3 bases from J, the gap between germline ends came to 18 bases. The CDR3 spans 18 residues. The CDR3 is CASSLGLKGDFHYNEQFF. DNA for the CDR3: TGTGCCAGCAGCTTAGGCCTAAAAGGGGATTTTCACTACAATGAGCAGTTCTTC.

The DNA for the CDR3 is TGTGCCAGAGTCAGGGGTGACTATGGCTACACCTTC. Its protein is CARVRGDYGYTF. This chain uses TRBV21-1 with TRBJ1-2; the DNA was not compared with TRBD1, the D call given in the table. TRBV21-1 is marked as a pseudogene. The CDR3 totals 12 residues.

V usage is TRBV4-1 and J usage is TRBJ2-3, with 7 bases fitting TRBD2. Germline V gene sequence: CDR1 MGHRA, CDR2 YSYEKL. This CDR3 has 17 residues. V dropped 4 bases and J dropped 2; count of bases not matched to a gene: 12. The CDR3 spells CASSLRRVGGFTDTQYF. CDR3 DNA sequence: TGCGCCAGCAGCCTACGACGGGTCGGGGGGTTCACAGATACGCAGTATTTT.

The chain is built from TRBV5-6 and TRBJ2-5; the D gene is possibly TRBD1 (5 bases). The CDR3 sequence is 15 residues long. Trimming shortened V by 4 bases and J by 2 bases, and 15 bases separated the two germline ends. Per the germline V gene, CDR1 is SGHDT and CDR2 is YYEEEE. The CDR3 DNA is TGTGCCAGCAGCCCCGGTTGGCAGGGACAAGAGACCCAGTACTTC. Protein sequence: CASSPGWQGQETQYF.

The chain combines TRBV27 with TRBJ1-5, with D unresolved. This CDR3 is built from 16 residues. Germline V gives CDR1 MNHEY, CDR2 SMNVEV (reference sequence). V shed 5 bases and J shed 3 bases, with 17 bases lying between them. The CDR3 nucleotides are TGTGCCAGCAGTCAGCGTGTGATTGGGTCCAATCAGCCCCAGCATTTT. Protein: CASSQRVIGSNQPQHF.

The rearrangement links TRBV27 to TRBJ1-2, with no clear D. The CDR3 extends over 13 amino acids. Germline values: CDR1 MNHEY, CDR2 SMNVEV (reference sequence). V lost 3 bases to trimming and J lost 2 bases, with 7 bases between them. The CDR3 protein is CASSFLRNYGYTF. In DNA, the CDR3 is TGTGCCAGCAGTTTCCTCAGGAACTATGGCTACACCTTC.

The gene calls are TRBV18 and TRBJ2-1; D call uncertain. V gave up 6 bases and J gave up 8 bases, with 11 bases separating them. This CDR3 spans 12 amino acids. The germline CDR1 and CDR2 sequences are KGHSH and LQKENI. The DNA for the CDR3 is TGTGCCAGCTCGTCTATCTCCGATGAGCAGTTCTTC. Amino acid sequence: CASSSISDEQFF.

This chain connects TRBV5-1 to TRBJ1-4, with D uncertain. The CDR3 runs to 15 residues. CDR1 is SGHRS, CDR2 YFSETQ, per germline. With 1 base removed from V and 0 bases from J, the gap between germline ends came to 7 bases. CDR3 amino acids: CASSLLSPTNEKLFF. The CDR3 DNA sequence: TGCGCCAGCAGCTTGTTATCTCCAACTAATGAAAAACTGTTTTTT. The variable domain in full, completed from reference TRBV5-1 and TRBJ1-4, reads KAGVTQTPRYLIKTRGQQVTLSCSPISGHRSVSWYQQTPGQGLQFLFEYFSETQRNKGNFPGRFSGRQFSNSRSEMNVSTLELGDSALYLCASSLLSPTNEKLFFGSGTQLSVL.